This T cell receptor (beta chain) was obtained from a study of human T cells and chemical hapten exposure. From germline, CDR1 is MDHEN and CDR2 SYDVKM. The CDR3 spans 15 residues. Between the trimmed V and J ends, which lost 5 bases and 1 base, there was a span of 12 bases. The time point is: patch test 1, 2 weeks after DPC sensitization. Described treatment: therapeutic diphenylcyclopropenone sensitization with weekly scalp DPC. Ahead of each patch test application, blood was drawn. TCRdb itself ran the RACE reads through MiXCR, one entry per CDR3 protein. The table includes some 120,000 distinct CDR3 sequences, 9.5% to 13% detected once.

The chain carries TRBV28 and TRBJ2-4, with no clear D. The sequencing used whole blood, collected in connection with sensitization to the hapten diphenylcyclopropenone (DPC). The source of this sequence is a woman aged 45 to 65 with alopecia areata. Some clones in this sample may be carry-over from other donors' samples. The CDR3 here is CASSPRPFAKNIQYF. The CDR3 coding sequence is TGTGCCAGCAGTCCTAGGCCCTTTGCCAAAAACATTCAGTACTTC. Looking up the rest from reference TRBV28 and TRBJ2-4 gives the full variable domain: DVKVTQSSRYLVKRTGEKVFLECVQDMDHENMFWYRQDPGLGLRLIYFSYDVKMKEKGDIPEGYSVSREKKERFSLILESASTNQTSMYLCASSPRPFAKNIQYFGAGTRLSVL.